The entry below describes one T cell receptor (beta chain). PCR amplification relied on 60 Vbeta primers (plus 13 Jbeta primers). The repertoire was sequenced with immunoSEQ multiplex PCR; TCRdb's copy has only in-frame clones and lacks some. Among around 150,000 clones listed, 60% to 80% were seen once. The source of the sample is a study of cytomegalovirus exposure and HLA in healthy donors. Germline CDR1 and CDR2: SNHLY and FYNNEI. Trimming took 6 bases from V and 4 from J; bases not matched to a gene: 6. This CDR3 spans 15 amino acids. This receptor was taken from a woman aged 25 to 39 in good health and CMV-seronegative. The chain links TRBV2 to TRBJ2-1; 10 bases line up with TRBD2. Sample: PBMCs. CDR3: CASRGSGGAYNEQFF. In nucleotides, the CDR3 is TGTGCCAGCAGGGGGAGCGGGGGGGCTTACAATGAGCAGTTCTTC.